This T cell receptor (beta chain) was identified in a study of T cell responses to AZD1222 COVID-19 vaccine. Whole-study findings and limits: Without day 14 samples, only post-peak T cell repertoires were studied. Close to half of spike-specific TCRs reportedly recognize unmutated variant regions. Regions 160-218 and 743-854 dominated among vaccine-associated CD4 TCRs spanning spike.

Generated by immunoSEQ multiplex PCR, the TCRdb table keeps only in-frame clones and is missing some. Of 95,000 to 120,000 clones in the sample, about 92% were seen once. In the case of this clone: Its antigen is currently unknown.

This CDR3 has 13 residues. V was pared by 1 base and J by 2 bases, with 5 bases between. This sequence joins TRBV12-3 or TRBV12-4 and TRBJ1-1; D remains ambiguous. This sequence originates from an adult in good health. Sample: peripheral blood, taken on day 0 of MenACWY control vaccination. The CDR3 region has the DNA TGTGCCAGCAGTTTAGGGACCAACACTGAAGCTTTCTTT. Translated, it gives CASSLGTNTEAFF.